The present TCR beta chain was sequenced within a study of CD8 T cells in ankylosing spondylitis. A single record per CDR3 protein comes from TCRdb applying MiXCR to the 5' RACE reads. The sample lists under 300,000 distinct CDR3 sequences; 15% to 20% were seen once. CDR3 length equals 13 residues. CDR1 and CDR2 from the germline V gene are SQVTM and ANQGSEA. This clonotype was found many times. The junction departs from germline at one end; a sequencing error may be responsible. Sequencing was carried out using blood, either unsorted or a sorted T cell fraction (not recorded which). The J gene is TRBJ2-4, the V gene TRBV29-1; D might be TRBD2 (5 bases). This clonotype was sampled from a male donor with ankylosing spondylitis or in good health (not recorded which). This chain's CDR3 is CSVEDPSGNIQYF. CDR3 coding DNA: TGCAGCGTCGAAGACCCCAGCGGCAACATTCAGTACTTC. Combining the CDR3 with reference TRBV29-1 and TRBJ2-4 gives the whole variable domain SAVISQKPSRDICQRGTSLTIQCQVDSQVTMMFWYRQQPGQSLTLIATANQGSEATYESGFVIDKFPISRPNLTFSTLTVSNMSPEDSSIYLCSVEDPSGNIQYFGAGTRLSVL.